This passage covers 20 T cell receptor beta chains from one sample sequenced in a study of T cells in Graves' hyperthyroidism and ophthalmopathy. RNA transcripts provided the source from which TCR beta CDR3 regions were amplified. First-round RT-PCR targeting the TCR CDR3 was performed with the HTBI primer set. MiXCR, applied by TCRdb to the multiplex PCR reads, yields one record per CDR3 protein. The sample consists of 200,000 to 250,000 distinct CDR3 sequences, more than 20% of them appearing once. The sample consisted of blood. The origin of the receptors is a woman in her thirties or forties with Graves' ophthalmopathy.

This clonotype was seen ten or more times. The V gene is TRBV24-1, the J gene TRBJ2-7, with D unresolved. CDR3 length: 14 amino acids. CDR1 and CDR2 (germline): KGHDR, SFDVKD. V was cut by 4 bases and J by 2 bases, with 11 bases left in between. The CDR3 nucleotides read TGTGCCACCAGTGAGAGGAGAAAACCCTACGAGCAGTACTTC. Translation: CATSERRKPYEQYF.

This sequence joins TRBV28 and TRBJ2-5, with TRBD2 identical over 11 bases. The CDR3 totals 16 residues. With V trimmed by 5 bases and J by 4 bases, 9 bases remained unmatched. The germline V gene encodes CDR1 MDHEN and CDR2 SYDVKM. This CDR3 is CASSITSGRQAETQYF. In DNA, the CDR3 is TGTGCCAGCAGTATTACTAGCGGGAGACAGGCAGAGACCCAGTACTTC.

This clonotype was observed at least ten times. This chain joins TRBV28 and TRBJ2-7; D gene ambiguous. The V end was cut by 10 bases, the J end by 0 bases, with 7 bases between. CDR1 and CDR2 from the germline V gene are MDHEN and SYDVKM. The CDR3 is made up of 11 amino acids. The CDR3 region is CATTTSYEQYF. In DNA form, the CDR3 reads TGTGCCACCACTACCTCCTACGAGCAGTACTTC.

V is TRBV30 and J is TRBJ2-7; D may be TRBD1 (5 bases). V lost 2 bases to trimming and J lost 11 bases, with 13 bases between them. Germline V gives CDR1 GTSNPN, CDR2 SVGIG (reference sequence). The CDR3 contains 11 residues. The CDR3 spells CAWSRQSSKYF. The CDR3 DNA sequence: TGTGCCTGGAGTCGACAGAGTAGTAAGTACTTC.

The J gene is TRBJ2-5, the V gene TRBV5-1, with D possibly being TRBD1 or TRBD2 (5 bases each). The CDR3 has 14 residues. Trimming cost V 3 bases and J 2 bases, with 11 bases left between them. The germline CDR1 and CDR2 sequences are SGHRS and YFSETQ. The CDR3 loop is CASSSGPLQETQYF. The DNA for the CDR3 is TGCGCCAGCAGCTCGGGACCTTTACAAGAGACCCAGTACTTC. Together with reference TRBV5-1 and TRBJ2-5, the CDR3 gives the full variable domain: KAGVTQTPRYLIKTRGQQVTLSCSPISGHRSVSWYQQTPGQGLQFLFEYFSETQRNKGNFPGRFSGRQFSNSRSEMNVSTLELGDSALYLCASSSGPLQETQYFGPGTRLLVL.

This clonotype was detected many times. The chain employs TRBV28 and TRBJ2-3; D is unresolved. This CDR3 is built from 15 residues. CDR1 and CDR2 from the germline V gene are MDHEN and SYDVKM. Trimming left V 0 bases short and J 0 bases short, with 7 bases between. The CDR3 coding sequence is TGTGCCAGCAGTTTATGGGGAACTAGCACAGATACGCAGTATTTT. As protein: CASSLWGTSTDTQYF. Using reference TRBV28 and TRBJ2-3 for the parts outside the CDR3, the full variable domain is DVKVTQSSRYLVKRTGEKVFLECVQDMDHENMFWYRQDPGLGLRLIYFSYDVKMKEKGDIPEGYSVSREKKERFSLILESASTNQTSMYLCASSLWGTSTDTQYFGPGTRLTVL.

The sample holds many counts of this clonotype. V usage is TRBV18 and J usage is TRBJ2-4; D might be TRBD2 (6 bases). Germline lookup yields CDR1 KGHSH and CDR2 LQKENI. The CDR3 runs to 16 residues. Deletions cut 3 bases from V and 5 bases from J, with 17 bases between. CDR3 sequence (DNA): TGTGCCAGCTCACCCGTGGGGGGACCACCCGAAAACATTCAGTACTTC. Amino acids: CASSPVGGPPENIQYF. The full variable domain, with the rest looked up from reference TRBV18 and TRBJ2-4, is NAGVMQNPRHLVRRRGQEARLRCSPMKGHSHVYWYRQLPEEGLKFMVYLQKENIIDESGMPKERFSAEFPKEGPSILRIQQVVRGDSAAYFCASSPVGGPPENIQYFGAGTRLSVL.

This clonotype was detected many times. CDR3 sequence: CASSLISYEQYF. The CDR3 DNA reads as TGTGCCAGCAGCCTCATTTCCTACGAGCAGTACTTC. The V gene is TRBV12-3 or TRBV12-4, the J gene TRBJ2-7; D is unresolved. V lost 6 bases and J lost 1, with 7 bases in between. CDR3 length: 12 residues.

This clonotype has a count of ten or more. This chain joins TRBV30 and TRBJ2-5, with TRBD1 matching over 11 bases. V lost 2 bases to trimming and J lost 8 bases; unmatched junction nucleotides: 10. This CDR3 region has 15 residues. Germline-derived CDR1 and CDR2 are GTSNPN and SVGIG (reference sequence). The CDR3 region is CAWSRTGGWEDTQYF. The CDR3 DNA reads as TGTGCCTGGAGTCGGACAGGGGGCTGGGAGGATACCCAGTACTTC.

This clonotype has ten or more counts. V is TRBV20-1 and J is TRBJ2-7, with TRBD1 as a possible D gene (6 bases). CDR3 length equals 15 residues. The V gene lost 3 bases and the J gene lost 2 bases, with 17 bases spanning the gap. Germline CDR1 is DFQATT and CDR2 is SNEGSKA (reference sequence). CDR3 sequence reads: CSASRPTGTTYEQYF. The CDR3 coding sequence is TGCAGTGCTAGTAGGCCGACCGGGACAACCTACGAGCAGTACTTC.

The chain is built from TRBV29-1 and TRBJ2-7, with 7 bases fitting TRBD2. Germline V lookup: CDR1 SQVTM, CDR2 ANQGSEA. The length of the CDR3 is 15 residues. Germline trimming cut 1 base from V and 5 bases from J; bases unmatched to any gene: 11. In DNA form, the CDR3 reads TGCAGCGTTGAAGTTTGGGGCGGGAGTTTAAACGAGCAGTACTTC. It is translated as CSVEVWGGSLNEQYF.

The chain joins TRBV29-1 to TRBJ2-7; 10 bases match TRBD1. This CDR3 is 13 amino acids long. From germline, CDR1 is SQVTM and CDR2 ANQGSEA. V was clipped by 5 bases and J by 2 bases; unmatched bases: 3. The CDR3 DNA follows: TGCAGCGTTTCCGGGACAGGGGCCTACGAGCAGTACTTC. Residues: CSVSGTGAYEQYF.

This clonotype was seen many times. This sequence joins TRBV12-3 or TRBV12-4 and TRBJ2-2; 7 nucleotides line up with TRBD2. The ends lost 5 bases at V and 0 bases at J; junction bases unmatched: 3. The CDR3 spans 15 residues. This CDR3 reads CASSPREANTGELFF. In DNA form, the CDR3 reads TGTGCCAGCAGTCCACGGGAGGCGAACACCGGGGAGCTGTTTTTT.

This clonotype was picked up many times. The chain employs TRBV3-1 and TRBJ2-5; tentatively, D is TRBD1 or TRBD2 (5 bases each). With 4 bases removed from V and 5 bases from J, the gap between germline ends came to 20 bases. CDR1 and CDR2 (germline): LGHDT, YNNKEL (reference sequence). This CDR3 contains 16 residues. In nucleotides, the CDR3 is TGTGCCAGCAGCCCAGACTTGGGACCAACAACGGAGACCCAGTACTTC. This encodes CASSPDLGPTTETQYF.

In DNA, the CDR3 is TGTGCCAGCAGCTTGGTCCCGGGACTAGCGGGAGGGAGCGGGGAGCTGTTTTTT. Amino acids: CASSLVPGLAGGSGELFF. V gene TRBV5-4 combines with J gene TRBJ2-2; TRBD2 aligns across 16 bases. Germline V gives CDR1 SGHNT, CDR2 YYREEE (reference sequence). CDR3 length: 18 residues. V shed 0 bases, J shed 7 bases, and the junction held 6 bases outside the gene matches.

The chain employs TRBV2 and TRBJ1-5, with no clear D. The CDR3 sequence is 15 residues long. The V end lost 5 bases, the J end lost 0 bases, and 11 bases lay between the germline ends. Germline CDR1 reads SNHLY; CDR2 reads FYNNEI. CDR3 region: CASSRADPSNQPQHF. The DNA for the CDR3 is TGTGCCAGCAGTCGGGCAGATCCTAGCAATCAGCCCCAGCATTTT.

Many counts were recorded for this clonotype. The V gene is TRBV27, the J gene TRBJ2-5, with TRBD2 matching over 8 bases. Trimming removed 0 bases from V and 7 bases from J; junction bases left unmatched: 16. The CDR3 runs 18 residues. CDR1 is MNHEY and CDR2 is SMNVEV in the germline V gene (reference sequence). The CDR3 loop reads CASSLSRPTSAPKGTQYF. The CDR3 DNA reads as TGTGCCAGCAGTTTATCCCGGCCGACTAGCGCCCCCAAGGGGACCCAGTACTTC.

This clonotype was picked up many times. The chain recombines TRBV5-1 with TRBJ2-5, with 11 positions matching TRBD1. Losses at the gene ends were 4 bases for V and 4 bases for J; bases not matched to a gene: 6. CDR3 size: 15 residues. CDR1 and CDR2 (germline): SGHRS, YFSETQ. The CDR3 DNA is TGCGCCAGCAGCACCGGGACAGGGGGTTCAGAGACCCAGTACTTC. This encodes CASSTGTGGSETQYF.

This sequence joins TRBV28 and TRBJ1-2; 10 bases fit TRBD1. CDR1 is MDHEN and CDR2 is SYDVKM in the germline V gene. J lost 3 bases, V lost 6 bases, and 16 bases had no gene match. The CDR3 is made up of 18 amino acids. CDR3 DNA: TGTGCCAGCAGCCCTAGGTTGCGGGACAGGGGACGCGACTATGGCTACACCTTC. Protein product: CASSPRLRDRGRDYGYTF.

This clonotype was counted many times. The V call is TRBV19, the J call TRBJ1-1; D perhaps matches TRBD1 (5 bases). The CDR3 runs to 13 residues. Looked up from germline, CDR1 is LNHDA and CDR2 is SQIVND (reference sequence). Trimming shortened V by 2 bases and J by 7 bases, and 11 bases separated the two germline ends. CDR3 in DNA: TGTGCCAGTAGTATAAGGGACTACGGTGAAGCTTTCTTT. Translation: CASSIRDYGEAFF. The full variable domain, its missing parts supplied by reference TRBV19 and TRBJ1-1, is DGGITQSPKYLFRKEGQNVTLSCEQNLNHDAMYWYRQDPGQGLRLIYYSQIVNDFQKGDIAEGYSVSREKKESFPLTVTSAQKNPTAFYLCASSIRDYGEAFFGQGTRLTVV.